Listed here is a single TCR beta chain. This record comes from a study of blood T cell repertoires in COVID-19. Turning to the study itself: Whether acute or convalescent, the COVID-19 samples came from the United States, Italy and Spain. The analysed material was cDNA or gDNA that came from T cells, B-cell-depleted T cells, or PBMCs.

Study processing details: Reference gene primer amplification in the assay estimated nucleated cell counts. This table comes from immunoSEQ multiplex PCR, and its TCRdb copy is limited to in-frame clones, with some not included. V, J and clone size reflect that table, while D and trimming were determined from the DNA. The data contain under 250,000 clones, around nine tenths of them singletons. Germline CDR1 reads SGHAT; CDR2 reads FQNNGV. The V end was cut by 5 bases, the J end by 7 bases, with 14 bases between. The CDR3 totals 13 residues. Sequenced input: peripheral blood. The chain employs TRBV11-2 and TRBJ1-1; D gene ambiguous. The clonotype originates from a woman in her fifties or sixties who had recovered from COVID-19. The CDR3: CASSPLGRIEAFF. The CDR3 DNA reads TGTGCCAGCAGCCCCTTAGGGAGAATTGAAGCTTTCTTT.